One sample yielded the 2 T cell receptor beta chains listed below, sequenced in a study of blood T cell repertoires in COVID-19. This table comes from immunoSEQ multiplex PCR, and its TCRdb copy is limited to in-frame clones, with some not included. Of some 350,000 clones in the sample, 85% to 90% were seen once. Input material: peripheral blood. These receptors were obtained from a young man with active or convalescent COVID-19.

The chain couples TRBV11-2 to TRBJ1-2; TRBD1 agrees at 7 bases. J gave up 4 bases and V 5 bases, and 10 bases lay outside the gene matches. Germline CDR1 is SGHAT and CDR2 is FQNNGV. The CDR3 consists of 15 residues. This chain's CDR3 is CASSPQQGLSYGYTF. The CDR3 DNA reads TGTGCCAGCAGCCCCCAACAGGGGTTAAGCTATGGCTACACCTTC.

The chain employs TRBV29-1 and TRBJ1-2; a possible D gene is TRBD1 (5 bases). Trimming shortened V by 6 bases and J by 8 bases, and 19 bases separated the two germline ends. The CDR3 has 13 residues. Looked up from germline, CDR1 is SQVTM and CDR2 is ANQGSEA. The CDR3 sequence: CSVDPGLRQGYTF. The CDR3 DNA reads as TGCAGCGTGGATCCGGGACTCCGCCAAGGCTACACCTTC.